Below, 28 T cell receptor beta chains from the same sample are listed, as sequenced in a study of PD-1 blockade in classical Hodgkin lymphoma. Data came from immunoSEQ multiplex PCR; TCRdb stores just in-frame clones and leaves some out. The sample shows about 40,000 clones, about 87% of them seen only once. Each patient's relapse followed autologous stem cell transplantation, and brentuximab vedotin exposure varied. This sample comprised peripheral blood mononuclear cells (PBMCs), obtained at baseline. The receptors were gathered from a human donor with classical Hodgkin lymphoma.

This rearrangement joins TRBV5-6 to TRBJ2-1; D is unresolved. CDR1 is SGHDT and CDR2 is YYEEEE in the germline V gene. V lost 0 bases and J 5 bases, leaving 12 bases between the germline ends. CDR3 size: 15 residues. CDR3 region: CASSLVRRMDNEQFF. The CDR3 nucleotides read TGTGCCAGCAGCTTGGTTAGAAGGATGGACAATGAGCAGTTCTTC.

The chain joins TRBV19 to TRBJ2-1; maybe TRBD2 (6 bases). The CDR3 is 14 amino acids. CDR1 and CDR2 from the germline V gene are LNHDA and SQIVND (reference sequence). Trimming left V 9 bases short and J 7 bases short, with 19 bases between. The CDR3 bases are TGTGCCAGCGGGAGATTCTTTACCTTGAATGAGCAGTTCTTC. This encodes CASGRFFTLNEQFF.

The table lists this clone with a count of one. The CDR3 loop reads CASSNQGATFGYTF. The DNA of the CDR3 is TGTGCCAGTAGTAACCAGGGGGCTACGTTTGGCTACACCTTC. This chain joins TRBV19 and TRBJ1-2, with TRBD1 matching 8 bases. The CDR3 has 14 residues. Germline CDR1 and CDR2: LNHDA and SQIVND (reference sequence). V was clipped by 4 bases and J by 7 bases; unmatched bases: 8. The full variable domain, completed using reference TRBV19 and TRBJ1-2, is DGGITQSPKYLFRKEGQNVTLSCEQNLNHDAMYWYRQDPGQGLRLIYYSQIVNDFQKGDIAEGYSVSREKKESFPLTVTSAQKNPTAFYLCASSNQGATFGYTFGSGTRLTVV.

J is TRBJ2-1 and V is TRBV11-2; 14 bases fit TRBD2. V lost 5 bases, J lost 9 bases, and 9 bases stayed unmatched. Germline-derived CDR1 and CDR2 are SGHAT and FQNNGV. The CDR3 is 16 amino acids. For the CDR3, the DNA is TGTGCCAGCAGCAAAACCCTGGGACTAGCGGGAGTTGAGCAGTTCTTC. It codes for CASSKTLGLAGVEQFF.

The rearrangement uses TRBV2 and TRBJ2-7; 12 bases match TRBD2. With 6 bases clipped from V and 3 bases from J, the junction kept 6 bases outside the gene matches. The CDR3 spans 15 residues. Germline V gene lookup returns CDR1 SNHLY and CDR2 FYNNEI. The DNA of the CDR3 is TGTGCCAGCAGATTGACTAGCGGGGGACGCTACGAGCAGTACTTC. It specifies CASRLTSGGRYEQYF.

The chain couples TRBV7-9 to TRBJ2-7, with D unresolved. The CDR3 spans 12 residues. Germline values: CDR1 SEHNR, CDR2 FQNEAQ (reference sequence). V lost 0 bases and J lost 5, with 5 bases in between. The CDR3 sequence is CASSLALNEQYF. The CDR3 DNA follows: TGTGCCAGCAGCTTAGCTCTTAACGAGCAGTACTTC.

V usage is TRBV9 and J usage is TRBJ2-2; a weak D match, TRBD1 (6 bases). Trimming took 4 bases from V and 5 from J, leaving 9 bases between them. Germline CDR1 is SGDLS and CDR2 is YYNGEE. CDR3 size: 13 residues. The CDR3 coding sequence is TGTGCCAGCAGCAGGGGGTTAACCGGGGAGCTGTTTTTT. It encodes CASSRGLTGELFF. The full variable domain, in which reference TRBV9 and TRBJ2-2 provide the parts outside the CDR3, is DSGVTQTPKHLITATGQRVTLRCSPRSGDLSVYWYQQSLDQGLQFLIQYYNGEERAKGNILERFSAQQFPDLHSELNLSSLELGDSALYFCASSRGLTGELFFGEGSRLTVL.

The chain uses TRBV11-3 and TRBJ1-3; D gene unclear. CDR1 is SGHNT, CDR2 YENEEA, per germline. This CDR3 has 13 residues. Trimming took 5 bases from V and 2 from J, leaving 7 bases between them. The CDR3 DNA sequence: TGTGCCAGCAGCACGGGCCCTGGAAACACCATATATTTT. Translated: CASSTGPGNTIYF.

The CDR3 nucleotides are TGTGCCACCGGGGCCGGGACAGGGATGAACACTGAAGCTTTCTTT. Protein: CATGAGTGMNTEAFF. This chain joins TRBV15 and TRBJ1-1; TRBD1 matches 9 bases. This CDR3 contains 15 residues. Germline loops: CDR1 LNHNV, CDR2 YYDKDF (reference sequence). V trimming: 8 bases; J trimming: 0 bases; junction bases outside the gene matches: 7.

The rearrangement uses TRBV18 and TRBJ2-5; a possible D gene is TRBD1 (5 bases). Germline CDR1 is KGHSH and CDR2 is LQKENI. The CDR3 runs 13 residues. The V and J ends lost 6 bases and 5 bases respectively, with 13 bases between them. CDR3 region: CASSQQGMETQYF. Here the CDR3 DNA reads TGTGCCAGCTCCCAGCAGGGAATGGAGACCCAGTACTTC. Drawing the rest from reference TRBV18 and TRBJ2-5, the complete variable domain is NAGVMQNPRHLVRRRGQEARLRCSPMKGHSHVYWYRQLPEEGLKFMVYLQKENIIDESGMPKERFSAEFPKEGPSILRIQQVVRGDSAAYFCASSQQGMETQYFGPGTRLLVL.

The V call is TRBV10-3, the J call TRBJ1-5, with D perhaps matching TRBD1 (6 bases). V was shortened by 5 bases and J by 0 bases, with 11 bases between the two germline ends. Germline CDR1 reads ENHRY; CDR2 reads SYGVKD. The CDR3 runs 15 residues. The CDR3 DNA reads TGTGCCATCAGTCAGACAGGCAATAGCAATCAGCCCCAGCATTTT. Its protein product is CAISQTGNSNQPQHF.

This clone was counted a single time. This chain links TRBV6-5 with TRBJ2-7, with 8 bases fitting TRBD1. J gave up 6 bases and V 2 bases, and 9 bases lay outside the gene matches. The CDR3 has 15 residues. The germline V gene encodes CDR1 MNHEY and CDR2 SVGAGI. For the CDR3, the DNA is TGTGCCAGCAGTTACGGCGGGACAGGATTTGGCGAGCAGTACTTC. This encodes CASSYGGTGFGEQYF.

The rearrangement joins TRBV20-1 to TRBJ2-5, with D possibly matching TRBD2 (6 bases). This CDR3 region has 10 residues. Trimming took off 6 bases at V and 8 bases at J, with 10 bases between the two ends. Germline lookup yields CDR1 DFQATT and CDR2 SNEGSKA (reference sequence). The CDR3 nucleotides are TGCAGTGCAAGGACTATAACCCAGTACTTC. The encoded protein is CSARTITQYF.

This clone was picked up one time. V is TRBV7-9 and J is TRBJ1-2; D gene unclear. The V end was cut by 3 bases, the J end by 4 bases, with 18 bases between. Per the germline V gene, CDR1 is SEHNR and CDR2 is FQNEAQ (reference sequence). The CDR3 extends over 16 amino acids. The CDR3 bases are TGTGCCAGCAGCTTTGGACTGGATAGGTCGCTCTATGGCTACACCTTC. Encoded protein: CASSFGLDRSLYGYTF.

The chain couples TRBV7-9 to TRBJ2-3, with TRBD2 identical over 10 bases. The CDR3 has 15 residues. In germline, CDR1 is SEHNR, CDR2 FQNEAQ (reference sequence). The V and J ends lost 5 bases and 7 bases, in that order; junction bases with no gene match: 9. The CDR3 DNA reads as TGTGCCAGCAGCCCCAGCGGGGGGGAAGCATATACGCAGTATTTT. Translated, it gives CASSPSGGEAYTQYF.

The V call is TRBV29-1, the J call TRBJ2-3, with D perhaps given as TRBD1 or TRBD2 (5 bases each). With 7 bases removed from V and 0 bases from J, the gap between germline ends came to 14 bases. Germline CDR1 is SQVTM and CDR2 is ANQGSEA. This CDR3 region has 14 residues. CDR3 in amino acids: CSARGGTSTDTQYF. The CDR3 nucleotides are TGCAGCGCCCGGGGCGGAACTAGCACAGATACGCAGTATTTT.

V usage is TRBV7-2 and J usage is TRBJ2-7, with TRBD1 matching 7 bases. V lost 5 bases, J lost 4 bases, and 8 bases stayed unmatched. This CDR3 is 14 amino acids long. Germline values: CDR1 SGHTA, CDR2 FQGNSA. CDR3 region: CASSIDRVQYEQYF. The CDR3 DNA sequence: TGTGCCAGCAGCATTGACAGGGTTCAATACGAGCAGTACTTC.

The chain has TRBV28 and TRBJ2-1; 9 nucleotides align to TRBD2. CDR3 length equals 16 residues. Unmatched junction bases numbered 8, after V lost 3 bases and J lost 5 bases. Germline V CDR1 and CDR2: MDHEN, SYDVKM. The CDR3 DNA reads as TGTGCCAGCAGTTTCCGGATAGCGGGAGTGAACAATGAGCAGTTCTTC. Translated: CASSFRIAGVNNEQFF.

The V call is TRBV6-6, the J call TRBJ2-7, with a weak D call TRBD1 (5 bases). The V gene lost 6 bases and the J gene lost 4 bases, with 16 bases spanning the gap. The CDR3 has 14 residues. CDR1 and CDR2 (germline): MNHNY, SVGAGI (reference sequence). CDR3 sequence: CASSPRRDLYEQYF. The DNA of the CDR3 is TGTGCCAGCAGCCCCCGCAGGGATCTTTACGAGCAGTACTTC.

The chain couples TRBV7-3 to TRBJ2-7, with TRBD2 matching over 10 bases. After removal of 2 bases from V and 4 bases from J, the junction contained 5 bases not matched to a gene. The CDR3 is made up of 15 amino acids. Germline CDR1 and CDR2: SGHTA and FQGTGA. In DNA, the CDR3 is TGTGCCAGCAGCTTACTAGCGGGGGTATTTTACGAGCAGTACTTC. Protein sequence: CASSLLAGVFYEQYF.

This clone was found once. The CDR3 DNA reads TGTGCCAGTTGGAGGGGCTCTGGAAACACCATATATTTT. It specifies CASWRGSGNTIYF. The genes are TRBV6-5 and TRBJ1-3, with D possibly being TRBD1 (5 bases). The CDR3 has 13 amino acids. V was pared by 9 bases and J by 0 bases, with 9 bases between. In germline, CDR1 is MNHEY, CDR2 SVGAGI.

This clone occurred a few times. The gene calls are TRBV5-1 and TRBJ2-7, with 7 bases fitting TRBD1. CDR3 length equals 13 residues. CDR1 SGHRS and CDR2 YFSETQ come from the germline V gene. V lost 4 bases and J lost 3; bases outside the gene matches: 4. The CDR3 spells CASSGTESYEQYF. DNA for the CDR3: TGCGCCAGCAGCGGGACAGAGAGCTACGAGCAGTACTTC.

The genes are TRBV9 and TRBJ2-1; D is unclear. Germline CDR1 and CDR2: SGDLS and YYNGEE. V was trimmed by 0 bases and J by 5 bases, leaving 3 bases between them. The CDR3 has 12 residues. The CDR3 coding sequence is TGTGCCAGCAGCGTAGCGGACAATGAGCAGTTCTTC. As protein: CASSVADNEQFF. The whole variable domain, filled in from reference TRBV9 and TRBJ2-1, reads DSGVTQTPKHLITATGQRVTLRCSPRSGDLSVYWYQQSLDQGLQFLIQYYNGEERAKGNILERFSAQQFPDLHSELNLSSLELGDSALYFCASSVADNEQFFGPGTRLTVL.

The chain combines TRBV10-1 with TRBJ1-1; D perhaps matches TRBD1 (5 bases). The germline CDR1 and CDR2 sequences are WNHNN and SYGVQD (reference sequence). This CDR3 contains 14 residues. The V and J ends lost 7 bases and 1 base respectively, with 13 bases between them. As DNA, the CDR3 is TGCGCCAGCAAAAGGGGCCTTACGAACACTGAAGCTTTCTTT. It translates to CASKRGLTNTEAFF.

The chain couples TRBV19 to TRBJ2-1; 8 positions agree with TRBD1. CDR1 is LNHDA, CDR2 SQIVND, per germline (reference sequence). V dropped 10 bases and J dropped 8; count of bases not matched to a gene: 4. CDR3 length: 11 amino acids. CDR3: CATTGAYEQFF. The CDR3 DNA reads as TGTGCCACGACAGGGGCCTATGAGCAGTTCTTC.

The CDR3 coding sequence is TGTGCCAGCAGCCTTTCACCGGGACCAAACAATGAGCAGTTCTTC. This sequence encodes CASSLSPGPNNEQFF. V and J are TRBV7-3 and TRBJ2-1; TRBD1 or TRBD2 may be the D gene (5 bases each). Trimming left V 5 bases short and J 5 bases short, with 16 bases between. The CDR3 runs 15 residues. Germline V gene lookup returns CDR1 SGHTA and CDR2 FQGTGA.

The chain carries TRBV25-1 and TRBJ1-1, with D perhaps matching TRBD1 (6 bases). The CDR3 contains 12 residues. The V gene lost 7 bases and the J gene lost 5 bases, with 11 bases spanning the gap. CDR1 is MGHDK and CDR2 is SYGVNS in the germline V gene. The CDR3 DNA reads TGTGCCAGCACAAGGGGGGGTACTGAAGCTTTCTTT. It translates to CASTRGGTEAFF.

The rearrangement joins TRBV6-5 to TRBJ2-2; D not certain. V lost 3 bases and J lost 5, with 13 bases in between. This CDR3 is 15 amino acids long. Germline assignment: CDR1 MNHEY and CDR2 SVGAGI. DNA of the CDR3: TGTGCCAGCAGTTATACCCCCCCGAGTACCGGGGAGCTGTTTTTT. Its translation: CASSYTPPSTGELFF.